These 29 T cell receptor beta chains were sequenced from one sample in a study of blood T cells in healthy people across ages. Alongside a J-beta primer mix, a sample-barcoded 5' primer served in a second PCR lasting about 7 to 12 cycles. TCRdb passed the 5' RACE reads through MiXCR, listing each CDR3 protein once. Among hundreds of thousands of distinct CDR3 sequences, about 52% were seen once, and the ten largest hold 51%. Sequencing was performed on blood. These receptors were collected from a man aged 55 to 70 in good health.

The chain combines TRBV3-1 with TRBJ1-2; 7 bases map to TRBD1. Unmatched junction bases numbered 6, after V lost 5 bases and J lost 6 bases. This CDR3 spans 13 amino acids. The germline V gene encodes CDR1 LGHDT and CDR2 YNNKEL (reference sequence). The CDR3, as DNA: TGTGCCAGCAGCGATGACAGGGTACATGGCTACACCTTC. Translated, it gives CASSDDRVHGYTF.

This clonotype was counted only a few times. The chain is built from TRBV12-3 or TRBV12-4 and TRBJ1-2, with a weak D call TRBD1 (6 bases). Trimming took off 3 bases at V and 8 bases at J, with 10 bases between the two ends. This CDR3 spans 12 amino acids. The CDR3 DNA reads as TGTGCCAGCAGTTTTGGGCAGGGGGGCTACACCTTC. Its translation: CASSFGQGGYTF.

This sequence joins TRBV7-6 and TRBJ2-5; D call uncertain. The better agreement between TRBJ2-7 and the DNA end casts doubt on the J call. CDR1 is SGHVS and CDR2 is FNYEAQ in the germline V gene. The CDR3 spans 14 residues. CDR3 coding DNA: TGTGCCAGCAGCCCCCGGGCGGACCCCTACGAGCAGTACTTC. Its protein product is CASSPRADPYEQYF.

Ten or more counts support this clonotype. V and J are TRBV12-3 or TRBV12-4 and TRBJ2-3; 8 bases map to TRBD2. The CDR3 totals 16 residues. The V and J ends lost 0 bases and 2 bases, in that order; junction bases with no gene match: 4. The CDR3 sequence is CASSLATSGYTDTQYF. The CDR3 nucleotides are TGTGCCAGCAGTTTAGCTACTAGCGGATACACAGATACGCAGTATTTT.

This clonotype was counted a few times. CDR3 sequence (DNA): TGCAGTGCTACCCGGGACGCCCACACCCAAGAGACCCAGTACTTC. This translates into CSATRDAHTQETQYF. V gene TRBV20-1 combines with J gene TRBJ2-5, with D perhaps assigned TRBD1 or TRBD2 (5 bases each). This CDR3 has 15 residues. Trimming took 4 bases from V and 1 from J, leaving 16 bases between them. Germline CDR1 is DFQATT and CDR2 is SNEGSKA (reference sequence).

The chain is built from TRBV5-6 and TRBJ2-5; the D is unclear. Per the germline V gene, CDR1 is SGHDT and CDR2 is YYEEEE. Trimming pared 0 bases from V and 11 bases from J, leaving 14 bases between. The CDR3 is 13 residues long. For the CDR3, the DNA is TGTGCCAGCAGCTTGGGAAGGCCAAGTGAGCAGTACTTC. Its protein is CASSLGRPSEQYF. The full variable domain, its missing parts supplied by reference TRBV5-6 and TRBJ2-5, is DAGVTQSPTHLIKTRGQQVTLRCSPKSGHDTVSWYQQALGQGPQFIFQYYEEEERQRGNFPDRFSGHQFPNYSSELNVNALLLGDSALYLCASSLGRPSEQYFGPGTRLLVL.

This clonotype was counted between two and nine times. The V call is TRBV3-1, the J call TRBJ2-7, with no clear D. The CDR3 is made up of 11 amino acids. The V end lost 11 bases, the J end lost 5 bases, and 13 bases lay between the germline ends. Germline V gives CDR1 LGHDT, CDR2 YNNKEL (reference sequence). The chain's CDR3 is CACDRGDEQYF. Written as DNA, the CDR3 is TGTGCCTGCGACCGTGGCGACGAGCAGTACTTC.

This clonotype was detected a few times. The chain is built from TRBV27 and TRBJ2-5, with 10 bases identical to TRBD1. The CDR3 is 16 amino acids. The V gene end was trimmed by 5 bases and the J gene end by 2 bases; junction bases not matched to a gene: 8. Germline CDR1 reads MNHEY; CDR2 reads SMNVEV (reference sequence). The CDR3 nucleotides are TGTGCCAGCAGTGGATCGGACAGGGGGATACAAGAGACCCAGTACTTC. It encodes CASSGSDRGIQETQYF.

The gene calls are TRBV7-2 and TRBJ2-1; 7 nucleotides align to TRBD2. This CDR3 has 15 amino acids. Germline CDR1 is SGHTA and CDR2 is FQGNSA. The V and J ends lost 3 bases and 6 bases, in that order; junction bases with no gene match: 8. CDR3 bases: TGTGCCAGCAGCTTGGGCGGGAGAACCTGCAATGAGCAGTTCTTC. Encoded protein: CASSLGGRTCNEQFF.

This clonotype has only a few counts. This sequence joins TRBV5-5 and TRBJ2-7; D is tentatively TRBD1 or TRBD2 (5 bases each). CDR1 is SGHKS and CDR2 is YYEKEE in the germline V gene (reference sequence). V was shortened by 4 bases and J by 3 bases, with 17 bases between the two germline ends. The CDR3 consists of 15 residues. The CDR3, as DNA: TGTGCCAGCAGCCCCGGGGTGCTTGGGGGCTACGAGCAGTACTTC. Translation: CASSPGVLGGYEQYF.

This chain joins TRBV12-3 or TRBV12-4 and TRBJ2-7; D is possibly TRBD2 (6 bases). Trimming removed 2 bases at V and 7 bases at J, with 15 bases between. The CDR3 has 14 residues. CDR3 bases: TGTGCCAGCAGTTTAATTGGGGGGTACAATGAGCAGTACTTC. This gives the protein CASSLIGGYNEQYF.

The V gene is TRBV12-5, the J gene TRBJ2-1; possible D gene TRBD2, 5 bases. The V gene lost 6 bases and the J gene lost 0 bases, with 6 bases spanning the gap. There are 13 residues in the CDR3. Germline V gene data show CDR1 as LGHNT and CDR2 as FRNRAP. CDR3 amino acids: CASGRASYNEQFF. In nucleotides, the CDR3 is TGTGCTAGTGGGCGGGCCTCCTACAATGAGCAGTTCTTC.

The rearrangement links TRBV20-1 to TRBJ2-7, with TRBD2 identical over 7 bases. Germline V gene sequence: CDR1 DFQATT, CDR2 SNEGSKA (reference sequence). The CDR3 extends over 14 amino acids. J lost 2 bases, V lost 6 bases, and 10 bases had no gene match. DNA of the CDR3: TGCAGTGCCGAGGTGGGAGGGCCCCCCTACGAGCAGTACTTC. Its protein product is CSAEVGGPPYEQYF.

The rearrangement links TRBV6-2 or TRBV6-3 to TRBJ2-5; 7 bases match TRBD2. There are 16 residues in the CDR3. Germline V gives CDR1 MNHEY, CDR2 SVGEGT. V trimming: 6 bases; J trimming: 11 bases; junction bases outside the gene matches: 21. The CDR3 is CASRPVVGGGMNEQYF. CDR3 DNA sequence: TGTGCCAGCAGACCCGTAGTGGGCGGGGGAATGAATGAGCAGTACTTC.

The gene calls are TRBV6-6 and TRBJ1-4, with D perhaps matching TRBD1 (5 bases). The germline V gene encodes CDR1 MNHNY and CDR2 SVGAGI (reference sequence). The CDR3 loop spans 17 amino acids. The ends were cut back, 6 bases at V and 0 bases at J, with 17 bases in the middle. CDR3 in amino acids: CASRGRQTLSTNEKLFF. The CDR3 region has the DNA TGTGCCAGCAGAGGACGACAGACCCTCTCAACTAATGAAAAACTGTTTTTT.

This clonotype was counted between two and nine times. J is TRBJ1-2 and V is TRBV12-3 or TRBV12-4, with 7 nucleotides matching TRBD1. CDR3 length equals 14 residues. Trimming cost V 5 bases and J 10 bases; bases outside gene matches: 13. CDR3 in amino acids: CASSPPTGDINYTF. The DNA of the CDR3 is TGTGCCAGCAGTCCCCCAACAGGGGATATTAACTACACCTTC.

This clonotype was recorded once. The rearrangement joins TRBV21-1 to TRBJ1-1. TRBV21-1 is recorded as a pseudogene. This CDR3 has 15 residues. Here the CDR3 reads CASRLLSAGSTEAFF. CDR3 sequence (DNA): TGTGCCAGCAGACTACTAAGCGCAGGGAGCACCGAAGCTTTCTTT.

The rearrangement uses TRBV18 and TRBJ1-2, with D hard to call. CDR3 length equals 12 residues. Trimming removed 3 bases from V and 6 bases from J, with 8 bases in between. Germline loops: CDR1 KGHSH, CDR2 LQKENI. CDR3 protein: CASSPGLDGYTF. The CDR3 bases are TGTGCCAGCTCACCCGGACTGGATGGCTACACCTTC.

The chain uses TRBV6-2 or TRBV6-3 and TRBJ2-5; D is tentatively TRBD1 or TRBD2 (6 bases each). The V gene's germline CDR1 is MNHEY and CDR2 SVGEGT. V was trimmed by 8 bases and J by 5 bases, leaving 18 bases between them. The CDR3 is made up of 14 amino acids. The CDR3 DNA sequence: TGTGCCAGCCCTACGGGGGCTAGTAGGGAGACCCAGTACTTC. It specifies CASPTGASRETQYF.

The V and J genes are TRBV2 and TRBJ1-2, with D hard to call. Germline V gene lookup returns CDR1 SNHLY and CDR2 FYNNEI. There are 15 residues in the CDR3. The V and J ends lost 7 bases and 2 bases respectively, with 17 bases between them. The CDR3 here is CASKVGSITNYGYTF. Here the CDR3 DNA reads TGTGCCAGCAAAGTGGGTTCGATTACCAACTATGGCTACACCTTC.

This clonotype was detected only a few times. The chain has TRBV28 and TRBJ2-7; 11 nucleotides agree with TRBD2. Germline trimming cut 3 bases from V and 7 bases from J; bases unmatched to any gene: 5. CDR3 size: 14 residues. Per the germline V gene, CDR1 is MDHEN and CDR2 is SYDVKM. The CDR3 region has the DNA TGTGCCAGCAGTTTTCCCACTAGCGGGAGAGAGCAGTACTTC. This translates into CASSFPTSGREQYF.

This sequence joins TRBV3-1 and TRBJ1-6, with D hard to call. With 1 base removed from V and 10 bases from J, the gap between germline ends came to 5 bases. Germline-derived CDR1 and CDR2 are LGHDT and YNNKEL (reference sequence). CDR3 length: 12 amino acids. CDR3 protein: CASSQGESPLHF. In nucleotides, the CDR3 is TGTGCCAGCAGCCAAGGGGAGTCACCCCTCCACTTT.

The CDR3 loop is CASSLQGFKTEAFF. The CDR3, as DNA: TGCGCCAGCAGCCTCCAGGGATTTAAGACTGAAGCTTTCTTT. This chain links TRBV5-1 with TRBJ1-1; D perhaps matches TRBD1 (5 bases). CDR1 and CDR2 from the germline V gene are SGHRS and YFSETQ. CDR3 length: 14 amino acids. V was clipped by 4 bases and J by 5 bases, with 15 bases between them.

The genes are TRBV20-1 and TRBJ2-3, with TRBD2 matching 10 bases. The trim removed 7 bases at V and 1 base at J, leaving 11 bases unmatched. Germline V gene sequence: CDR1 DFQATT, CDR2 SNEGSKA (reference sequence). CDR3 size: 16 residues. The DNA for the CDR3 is TGCAGTGTTGAGTTGGCCCTAGCGGGAGGCACAGATACGCAGTATTTT. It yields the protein CSVELALAGGTDTQYF.

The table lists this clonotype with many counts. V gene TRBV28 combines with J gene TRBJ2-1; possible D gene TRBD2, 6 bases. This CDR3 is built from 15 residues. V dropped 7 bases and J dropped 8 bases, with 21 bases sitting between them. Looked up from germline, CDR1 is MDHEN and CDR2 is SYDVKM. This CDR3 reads CASMGGGPYGDEQFF. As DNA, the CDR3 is TGTGCCAGCATGGGGGGAGGCCCCTACGGGGATGAGCAGTTCTTC.

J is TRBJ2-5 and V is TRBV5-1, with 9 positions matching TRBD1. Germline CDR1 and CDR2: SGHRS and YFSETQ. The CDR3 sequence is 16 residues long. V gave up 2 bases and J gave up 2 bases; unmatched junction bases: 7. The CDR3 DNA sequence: TGCGCCAGCAGCTTCGGGGGACAGGGAGGGCAAGAGACCCAGTACTTC. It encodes CASSFGGQGGQETQYF.

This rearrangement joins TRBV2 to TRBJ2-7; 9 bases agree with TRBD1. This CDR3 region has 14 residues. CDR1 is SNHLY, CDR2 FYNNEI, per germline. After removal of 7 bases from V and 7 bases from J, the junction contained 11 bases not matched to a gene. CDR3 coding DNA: TGTGCCAGCACTCTCGGACAGGGGCTTGGGGAGCAGTACTTC. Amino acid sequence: CASTLGQGLGEQYF.

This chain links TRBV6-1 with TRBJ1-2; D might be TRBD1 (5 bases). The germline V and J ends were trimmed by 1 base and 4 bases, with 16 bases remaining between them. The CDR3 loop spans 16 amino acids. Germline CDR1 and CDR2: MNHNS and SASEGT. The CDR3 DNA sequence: TGTGCCAGCAGTGAAGAGGGACGGGGTGGAGGCTATGGCTACACCTTC. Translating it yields CASSEEGRGGGYGYTF.

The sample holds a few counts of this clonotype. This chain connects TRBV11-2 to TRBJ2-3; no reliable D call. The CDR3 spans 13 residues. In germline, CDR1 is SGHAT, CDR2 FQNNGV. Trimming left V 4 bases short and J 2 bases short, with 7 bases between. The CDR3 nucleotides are TGTGCCAGCAGCTCCGAAATCACAGATACGCAGTATTTT. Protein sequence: CASSSEITDTQYF. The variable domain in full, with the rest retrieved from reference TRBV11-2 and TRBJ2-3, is EAGVAQSPRYKIIEKRQSVAFWCNPISGHATLYWYQQILGQGPKLLIQFQNNGVVDDSQLPKDRFSAERLKGVDSTLKIQPAKLEDSAVYLCASSSEITDTQYFGPGTRLTVL.